This T cell receptor (beta chain) emerged from a study of blood T cells in healthy people across ages. General study findings and limits: Diversity estimates from one million T cells were considered underestimates.

A J-beta primer mix and a sample-barcoded 5' primer were used in a second PCR of about 6 to 12 cycles. MiXCR, run by TCRdb on the 5' RACE reads, gives a single entry per CDR3 protein. In the table there are approximately 780,000 distinct CDR3 sequences, around a quarter of which are singletons. A note on this clonotype: As yet, its antigen is unknown.

Looked up from germline, CDR1 is SEHNR and CDR2 is FQNEAQ (reference sequence). The CDR3 loop spans 15 amino acids. The same sample was also studied in work on T cells of mothers and their children. From that paper: With the M1S primer of the second PCR, sample barcodes and 2-4 random nucleotides were added.

The receptor's source is a boy between 10 and 17 years old in good health. The rearrangement uses TRBV7-9 and TRBJ2-5, with D possibly being TRBD1 (5 bases). The J call is uncertain, as TRBJ2-7 better fits the DNA end. The sequenced sample consisted of blood. CDR3 sequence (DNA): TGTGCCAGCAGCCCACAACAGGAGAAAGTCCACGAGCAGTACTTC. It encodes CASSPQQEKVHEQYF.